These T cell receptor beta chains were read from a single sample in a study of shared clonotypes between healthy human individuals. Here immunoSEQ multiplex PCR was the method, and the copy in TCRdb shows in-frame clones only, minus some. Of some 320,000 clones listed, around 86% are singletons. Sequenced input: memory CD8+ T cells sorted from blood. These receptors came from a man aged 18-30 years in good health. The CDR3 runs from the conserved cysteine through the conserved F or W. A D gene is named only where the DNA matches it firmly. Where a row states a size, it is once, few, many or the class of an expanded clone; other rows omit it.

j_call clone_size v_call d_call cdr3_nt cdr3_aa
TRBJ2-7 once TRBV5-1 . TGCGCCAGCAGCTTGGTGTCAGTGAGCTCCTACGAGCAGTACTTC CASSLVSVSSYEQYF
TRBJ1-1 . TRBV5-1 TRBD1 TGCGCCAGCAGCTCACAAACAGGGGCTGCTGAAGCTTTCTTT CASSSQTGAAEAFF
TRBJ2-3 . TRBV5-4 . TGTGCCAGCAGCTTACAGAGGAGCACAGATACGCAGTATTTT CASSLQRSTDTQYF
TRBJ2-1 . TRBV10-3 TRBD2 TGTGCCATCAGTGAGCGACGGACTAGGGACAATGAGCAGTTCTTC CAISERRTRDNEQFF
TRBJ2-1 few TRBV5-1 TRBD2 TGCGCCAGCAGCTTGGAAGCGGGAGGAACCTCCTACAATGAGCAGTTCTTC CASSLEAGGTSYNEQFF
TRBJ2-7 . TRBV7-2 TRBD2 TGTGCCAGCAGCTTAGTTCGCGGGAGTGGCTACGAGCAGTACTTC CASSLVRGSGYEQYF
TRBJ2-2 . TRBV30 . TGTGCCTGGAGTACAGGGATGGGCGGGGAGCTGTTTTTT CAWSTGMGGELFF
TRBJ2-7 . TRBV2 . TGTGCCAGCAGTGGTTGGGTCGGGACACTCCCCTACGAGCAGTACTTC CASSGWVGTLPYEQYF
TRBJ2-3 . TRBV7-9 . TGTGCCAGCGCGGACGGAAAATTCACAGATACGCAGTATTTT CASADGKFTDTQYF
TRBJ2-5 . TRBV27 . TGTGCCAGCAGACACAACCAAGAGACCCAGTACTTC CASRHNQETQYF
TRBJ2-7 . TRBV27 . TGTGCCAGCAGTTTCAGGGTTTCCTACGAGCAGTACTTC CASSFRVSYEQYF